Listed here are 23 T cell receptor beta chains from one sample, sequenced in a study of blood T cell repertoires in COVID-19. The data were produced by immunoSEQ multiplex PCR, yet TCRdb's version contains in-frame clones alone and is incomplete. This table has about 360,000 clones, 70% to 90% appearing once. The specimen was PBMCs or T cells enriched from blood (not recorded which). These receptors originate from a man under 40 who had recovered from COVID-19.

This sequence joins TRBV7-9 and TRBJ1-1, with D tentatively TRBD1 (6 bases). This CDR3 spans 15 amino acids. Germline loops: CDR1 SEHNR, CDR2 FQNEAQ (reference sequence). V lost 8 bases and J lost 1, with 17 bases in between. The CDR3 region is CASHGGRLGNTEAFF. DNA of the CDR3: TGTGCCAGCCACGGGGGGCGACTTGGGAACACTGAAGCTTTCTTT.

This chain links TRBV28 with TRBJ1-5; the match to TRBD1 covers 9 bases. Germline CDR1 and CDR2: MDHEN and SYDVKM. The V and J ends lost 7 bases and 6 bases, in that order; junction bases with no gene match: 10. This CDR3 comprises 15 residues. The CDR3 reads CASNGAGTGFQPQHF. CDR3 nucleotide sequence: TGTGCCAGCAATGGGGCAGGGACAGGGTTTCAGCCCCAGCATTTT.

V is TRBV5-1 and J is TRBJ1-4; D remains ambiguous. Germline CDR1 SGHRS, CDR2 YFSETQ. V lost 0 bases and J lost 5, with 8 bases in between. The CDR3 contains 14 residues. The CDR3 loop reads CASSLAPPNEKLFF. CDR3 nucleotide sequence: TGCGCCAGCAGCTTGGCTCCTCCGAATGAAAAACTGTTTTTT.

The chain recombines TRBV2 with TRBJ2-2; 11 bases map to TRBD2. Germline CDR1 SNHLY, CDR2 FYNNEI. Losses at the gene ends were 5 bases for V and 1 base for J; bases not matched to a gene: 15. This CDR3 has 20 amino acids. Here the CDR3 DNA reads TGTGCCAGCAGTTACCCCCAAGACCCTAGCGGGGGGTGGAACACCGGGGAGCTGTTTTTT. Its translation: CASSYPQDPSGGWNTGELFF.

The V call is TRBV7-8, the J call TRBJ2-1; TRBD1 aligns across 7 bases. Germline lookup yields CDR1 SGHVS and CDR2 FQNEAQ. V trimming: 2 bases; J trimming: 14 bases; junction bases outside the gene matches: 15. The CDR3 loop spans 15 amino acids. CDR3 bases: TGTGCCAGCAGCTTAAGGGACAGAACCCTTTCAGGGGAGTTCTTC. Amino acid sequence: CASSLRDRTLSGEFF.

There are a few counts of this clone. The rearrangement links TRBV10-3 to TRBJ1-1; D remains ambiguous. Trimming shortened V by 2 bases and J by 9 bases, and 16 bases separated the two germline ends. Germline V gene lookup returns CDR1 ENHRY and CDR2 SYGVKD. This CDR3 contains 14 residues. CDR3 loop: CAISEGGSPGKAFF. The CDR3, as DNA: TGTGCCATCAGTGAGGGAGGCAGTCCCGGTAAAGCTTTCTTT.

Of note for this clone: Other DNA sequences within the sample encode an identical CDR3. V is TRBV3-1 (or the pseudogene TRBV3-2) and J is TRBJ1-1; D is perhaps TRBD1 (5 bases). This CDR3 region has 14 residues. Germline CDR1 is LGHDT and CDR2 is YNNKEL (reference sequence). The V gene lost 1 base and the J gene lost 3 bases, with 9 bases spanning the gap. The CDR3 sequence: CASSQVGGDTEAFF. CDR3 nucleotides: TGTGCCAGCAGCCAAGTGGGGGGGGACACTGAAGCTTTCTTT.

The chain links TRBV6-2 or TRBV6-3 to TRBJ1-3, with D unresolved. The germline V and J ends were trimmed by 0 bases and 4 bases, with 10 bases remaining between them. Germline lookup yields CDR1 MNHEY and CDR2 SVGEGT. The CDR3 totals 15 residues. CDR3 nucleotide sequence: TGTGCCAGCAGTTACTCTCGAGGGCTCGGAAACACCATATATTTT. Protein: CASSYSRGLGNTIYF.

The V and J genes are TRBV7-2 and TRBJ1-2; D uncertain. CDR1 is SGHTA and CDR2 is FQGNSA in the germline V gene. V lost 8 bases and J lost 7, with 14 bases in between. The length of the CDR3 is 12 residues. The CDR3 coding sequence is TGTGCCAGCGGTCGGGAGGGCTTTGGCTACACCTTC. Residues: CASGREGFGYTF.

The chain is built from TRBV24-1 and TRBJ2-2, with 10 positions matching TRBD1. The CDR3 sequence is 16 residues long. Per the germline V gene, CDR1 is KGHDR and CDR2 is SFDVKD. V shed 4 bases and J 6 bases; nucleotides not matched to a gene: 7. The CDR3, as DNA: TGTGCCACCAGTGACTCCGGGACAGGGGTTGCCGGGGAGCTGTTTTTT. Translated: CATSDSGTGVAGELFF.

V gene TRBV3-1 (or the pseudogene TRBV3-2) combines with J gene TRBJ1-1, with D unclear. The V end lost 1 base, the J end lost 4 bases, and 7 bases lay between the germline ends. Per the germline V gene, CDR1 is LGHDT and CDR2 is YNNKEL (reference sequence). The CDR3 totals 13 residues. The CDR3 nucleotides are TGTGCCAGCAGCCAAGGAGGTCCCACTGAAGCTTTCTTT. This sequence encodes CASSQGGPTEAFF.

V usage is TRBV5-1 and J usage is TRBJ2-1; 7 nucleotides agree with TRBD2. The CDR3 extends over 16 amino acids. In germline, CDR1 is SGHRS, CDR2 YFSETQ. The V and J ends lost 5 bases and 5 bases, in that order; junction bases with no gene match: 13. CDR3 nucleotide sequence: TGCGCCAGCAGATCCCCTGGCGGGGGAGGTAACAATGAGCAGTTCTTC. It codes for CASRSPGGGGNNEQFF.

This rearrangement joins TRBV5-1 to TRBJ1-1; tentative D call: TRBD1 (5 bases). The V end lost 6 bases, the J end lost 3 bases, and 18 bases lay between the germline ends. CDR3 size: 15 residues. Germline assignment: CDR1 SGHRS and CDR2 YFSETQ. The CDR3 DNA reads TGCGCCAGCACCCTGGGAGGGGCGGCGGACACTGAAGCTTTCTTT. This codes for CASTLGGAADTEAFF. Looking up the rest from reference TRBV5-1 and TRBJ1-1 gives the full variable domain: KAGVTQTPRYLIKTRGQQVTLSCSPISGHRSVSWYQQTPGQGLQFLFEYFSETQRNKGNFPGRFSGRQFSNSRSEMNVSTLELGDSALYLCASTLGGAADTEAFFGQGTRLTVV.

The chain carries TRBV2 and TRBJ1-1, with 7 bases identical to TRBD1. CDR3 length: 14 amino acids. CDR1 SNHLY and CDR2 FYNNEI come from the germline V gene. The V and J ends lost 5 bases and 7 bases, in that order; junction bases with no gene match: 10. The CDR3 is CASSKTGFNNEAFF. The DNA for the CDR3 is TGTGCCAGCAGTAAGACAGGGTTTAATAATGAAGCTTTCTTT.

The genes are TRBV19 and TRBJ1-4; D is possibly TRBD1 (5 bases). The germline V and J ends were trimmed by 1 base and 5 bases, with 8 bases remaining between them. This CDR3 is 14 amino acids long. Germline CDR1 is LNHDA and CDR2 is SQIVND (reference sequence). CDR3 coding DNA: TGTGCCAGTAGTATAGGACAGTGGAATGAAAAACTGTTTTTT. It specifies CASSIGQWNEKLFF.

The gene calls are TRBV4-1 and TRBJ1-2, with 8 bases aligning to TRBD1. The CDR3 has 15 amino acids. The ends lost 3 bases at V and 4 bases at J; junction bases unmatched: 7. The germline V gene has CDR1 MGHRA and CDR2 YSYEKL. The CDR3 loop is CASSHGTGNLYGYTF. The CDR3, as DNA: TGCGCCAGCAGCCATGGGACAGGAAACCTCTATGGCTACACCTTC.

This rearrangement joins TRBV4-1 to TRBJ1-4, with 9 bases identical to TRBD1. There are 18 residues in the CDR3. CDR1 is MGHRA and CDR2 is YSYEKL in the germline V gene. The trim removed 3 bases at V and 1 base at J, leaving 9 bases unmatched. The CDR3 is CASSHLQGARGTNEKLFF. The CDR3 region has the DNA TGCGCCAGCAGCCATTTACAGGGGGCGCGGGGAACTAATGAAAAACTGTTTTTT.

V and J are TRBV28 and TRBJ2-3, with TRBD2 identical over 10 bases. The ends lost 3 bases at V and 4 bases at J; junction bases unmatched: 4. This CDR3 comprises 15 residues. Germline CDR1 is MDHEN and CDR2 is SYDVKM. The CDR3: CASSLKRGGSDTQYF. The CDR3 DNA is TGTGCCAGCAGTTTGAAGCGGGGGGGCTCAGATACGCAGTATTTT. The variable domain in full, completed from reference TRBV28 and TRBJ2-3, reads DVKVTQSSRYLVKRTGEKVFLECVQDMDHENMFWYRQDPGLGLRLIYFSYDVKMKEKGDIPEGYSVSREKKERFSLILESASTNQTSMYLCASSLKRGGSDTQYFGPGTRLTVL.

The V gene is TRBV5-4, the J gene TRBJ2-5; TRBD1 might be the D (5 bases). The germline V and J ends were trimmed by 0 bases and 3 bases, with 9 bases remaining between them. The CDR3 runs 14 residues. In germline, CDR1 is SGHNT, CDR2 YYREEE (reference sequence). The CDR3 DNA reads TGTGCCAGCAGCTTGGCCGGCAGGGAAGAGACCCAGTACTTC. Encoded protein: CASSLAGREETQYF.

V gene TRBV18 combines with J gene TRBJ2-1, with 10 bases aligning to TRBD1. The germline V gene has CDR1 KGHSH and CDR2 LQKENI. Trimming cost V 3 bases and J 6 bases; bases outside gene matches: 23. The CDR3 runs 21 residues. The CDR3 loop reads CASSPPSLPGQGMPPFNEQFF. CDR3 in DNA: TGTGCCAGCTCACCCCCATCACTTCCGGGACAGGGGATGCCCCCTTTCAATGAGCAGTTCTTC.

This clone was counted once. The chain couples TRBV19 to TRBJ2-3; D possibly corresponds to TRBD2 (6 bases). Trimming took off 3 bases at V and 4 bases at J, with 11 bases between the two ends. The CDR3 runs to 14 residues. Per the germline V gene, CDR1 is LNHDA and CDR2 is SQIVND (reference sequence). CDR3 DNA: TGTGCCAGTAGTATGTGGGGGGAGGCAGATACGCAGTATTTT. It codes for CASSMWGEADTQYF.

This clone was recorded only once. The chain employs TRBV4-3 and TRBJ1-4; TRBD1 is a possible D gene (6 bases). In germline, CDR1 is LGHNA, CDR2 YSLEER. This CDR3 spans 14 amino acids. V dropped 0 bases and J dropped 8 bases, with 10 bases sitting between them. CDR3 DNA: TGCGCCAGCAGCCAAGACAGGGGTAGGGAAAAACTGTTTTTT. As protein: CASSQDRGREKLFF.

The chain links TRBV4-3 to TRBJ1-6, with D unresolved. V lost 0 bases and J 7 bases, leaving 10 bases between the germline ends. The length of the CDR3 is 15 residues. Germline V gene data show CDR1 as LGHNA and CDR2 as YSLEER. The DNA of the CDR3 is TGCGCCAGCAGCCAAGACGGGGTGGGGAATTCACCCCTCCACTTT. As protein: CASSQDGVGNSPLHF.